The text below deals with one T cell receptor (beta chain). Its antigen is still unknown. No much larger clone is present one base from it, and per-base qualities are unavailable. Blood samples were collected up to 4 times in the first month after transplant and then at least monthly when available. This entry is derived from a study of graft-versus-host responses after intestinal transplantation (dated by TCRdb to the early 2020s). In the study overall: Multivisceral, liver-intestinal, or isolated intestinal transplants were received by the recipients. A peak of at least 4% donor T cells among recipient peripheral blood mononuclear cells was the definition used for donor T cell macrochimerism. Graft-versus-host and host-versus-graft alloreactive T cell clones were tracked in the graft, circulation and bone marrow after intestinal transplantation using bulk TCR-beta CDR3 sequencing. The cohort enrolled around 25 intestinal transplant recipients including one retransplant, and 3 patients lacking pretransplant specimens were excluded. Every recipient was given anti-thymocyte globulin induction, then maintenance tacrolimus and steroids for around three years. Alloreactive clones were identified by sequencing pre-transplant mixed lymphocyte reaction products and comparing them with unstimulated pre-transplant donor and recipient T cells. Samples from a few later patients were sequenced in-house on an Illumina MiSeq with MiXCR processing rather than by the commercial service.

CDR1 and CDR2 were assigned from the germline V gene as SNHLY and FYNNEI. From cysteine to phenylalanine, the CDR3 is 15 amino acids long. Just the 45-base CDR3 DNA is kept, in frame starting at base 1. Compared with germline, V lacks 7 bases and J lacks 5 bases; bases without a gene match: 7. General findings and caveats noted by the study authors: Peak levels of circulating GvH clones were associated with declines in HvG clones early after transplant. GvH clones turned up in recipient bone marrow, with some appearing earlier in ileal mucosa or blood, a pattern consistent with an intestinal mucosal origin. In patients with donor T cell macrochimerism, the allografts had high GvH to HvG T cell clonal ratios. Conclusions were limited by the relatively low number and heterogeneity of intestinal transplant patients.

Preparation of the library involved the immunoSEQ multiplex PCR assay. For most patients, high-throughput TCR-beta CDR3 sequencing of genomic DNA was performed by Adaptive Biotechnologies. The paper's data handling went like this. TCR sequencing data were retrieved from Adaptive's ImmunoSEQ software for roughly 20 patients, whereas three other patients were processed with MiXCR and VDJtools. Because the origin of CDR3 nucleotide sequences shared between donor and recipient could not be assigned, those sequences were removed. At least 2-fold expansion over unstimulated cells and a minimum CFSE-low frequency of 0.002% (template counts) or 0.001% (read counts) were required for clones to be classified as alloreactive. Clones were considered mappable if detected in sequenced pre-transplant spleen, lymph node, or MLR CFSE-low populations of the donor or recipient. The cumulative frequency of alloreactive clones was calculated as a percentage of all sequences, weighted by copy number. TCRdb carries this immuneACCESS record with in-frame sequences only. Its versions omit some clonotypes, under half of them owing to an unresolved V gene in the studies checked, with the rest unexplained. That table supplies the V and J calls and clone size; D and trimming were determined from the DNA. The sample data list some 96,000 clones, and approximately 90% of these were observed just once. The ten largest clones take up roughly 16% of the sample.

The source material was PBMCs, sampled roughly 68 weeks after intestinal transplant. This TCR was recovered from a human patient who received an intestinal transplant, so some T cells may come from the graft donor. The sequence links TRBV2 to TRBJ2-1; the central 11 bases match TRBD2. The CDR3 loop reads CASKLAGVVNNEQFF. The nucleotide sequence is TGTGCCAGCAAACTAGCGGGGGTAGTCAACAATGAGCAGTTCTTC.